This TCR beta chain was retrieved from a study of T cell responses to AZD1222 COVID-19 vaccine. The data were produced by immunoSEQ multiplex PCR, yet TCRdb's version contains in-frame clones alone and is incomplete. In the table there are approximately 150,000 clones, more than 80% of which are singletons. The CDR3 is 17 residues long. V was clipped by 6 bases and J by 3 bases, with 23 bases between them. Germline CDR1 and CDR2: ENHRY and SYGVKD. Study results and limitations: Spike-wide vaccine-associated CD4 TCRs dominated at 160-218 and 743-854.

To note about this clone: Its antigen is unidentified.

This sequence originates from an adult who received the MenACWY meningococcal vaccine as a control. The V and J genes are TRBV10-3 and TRBJ1-1, with a tentative D call TRBD1 (6 bases). Sequenced material: peripheral blood, taken 28 days after the second dose of the MenACWY control vaccine. The CDR3 nucleotides are TGTGCCATCAGCTCCGGACAGCATCCTCCCCCGTACACTGAAGCTTTCTTT. It encodes CAISSGQHPPPYTEAFF.